One and the same sample provided the 21 T cell receptor beta chains below, sequenced in a study of T cells in localized non-small cell lung cancer. Measured with immunoSEQ multiplex PCR; TCRdb has only the in-frame clones, and not every one. The sample records about 2,800 clones, about 30% being singletons. The material was normal lung tissue next to the tumor, obtained before any cancer treatment. The receptors were sampled from a man aged 40 to 69 with stage I lung adenocarcinoma.

The chain is built from TRBV6-8 and TRBJ1-1; weak D call: TRBD1 (5 bases). The V and J ends lost 6 bases and 1 base respectively, with 9 bases between them. CDR3 length: 13 amino acids. Looked up from germline, CDR1 is MNHGY and CDR2 is SAAAGT. The CDR3 DNA reads TGTGCCAGCAGGGGACCGAAGAACACTGAAGCTTTCTTT. Its protein is CASRGPKNTEAFF.

The CDR3 DNA reads as TGTGCCAGCAGCCCATCCGGGGTGGGGATCTACAATGAGCAGTTCTTC. It specifies CASSPSGVGIYNEQFF. This chain uses TRBV7-6 with TRBJ2-1; D perhaps matches TRBD2 (5 bases). Germline V gene sequence: CDR1 SGHVS, CDR2 FNYEAQ. Trimming shortened V by 5 bases and J by 3 bases, and 17 bases separated the two germline ends. This CDR3 has 16 amino acids.

V gene TRBV2 combines with J gene TRBJ2-3; either TRBD1 or TRBD2 may fit D (5 bases each). This CDR3 region has 13 residues. Germline assignment: CDR1 SNHLY and CDR2 FYNNEI. The chain's CDR3 is CASGATTSDTQYF. The CDR3 region has the DNA TGTGCGTCCGGGGCAACCACAAGTGATACGCAGTATTTT.

The gene calls are TRBV9 and TRBJ1-2; weak D call: TRBD1 (5 bases). Germline values: CDR1 SGDLS, CDR2 YYNGEE. The CDR3 covers 13 residues. V was clipped by 0 bases and J by 4 bases, with 7 bases between them. Here the CDR3 reads CASSVGDLYGYTF. The CDR3 DNA reads TGTGCCAGCAGCGTAGGGGACCTCTATGGCTACACCTTC.

The CDR3 sequence is CASTGYQTSRVEQFF. As DNA, the CDR3 is TGTGCCAGCACAGGATATCAGACTAGCCGGGTTGAGCAGTTCTTC. The rearrangement links TRBV28 to TRBJ2-1; 7 bases map to TRBD2. From germline, CDR1 is MDHEN and CDR2 SYDVKM. With V trimmed by 7 bases and J by 9 bases, 15 bases remained unmatched. This CDR3 is 15 amino acids long.

This clone was seen once. The V call is TRBV25-1, the J call TRBJ1-4, with D possibly being TRBD1 (6 bases). From germline, CDR1 is MGHDK and CDR2 SYGVNS. V was cut by 2 bases and J by 6 bases, with 16 bases left in between. This CDR3 is 16 amino acids long. The CDR3 nucleotides read TGTGCCAGCAGTGAAGGATCCGGGACAATAGATGAAAAACTGTTTTTT. This sequence encodes CASSEGSGTIDEKLFF.

This chain's CDR3 is CASSAGQGWTEAFF. CDR3 sequence (DNA): TGTGCCAGTAGTGCAGGACAGGGTTGGACTGAAGCTTTCTTT. The chain links TRBV19 to TRBJ1-1; the match to TRBD1 covers 8 bases. Germline trimming cut 5 bases from V and 5 bases from J; bases unmatched to any gene: 7. The CDR3 loop spans 14 amino acids. In germline, CDR1 is LNHDA, CDR2 SQIVND (reference sequence).

This clone was observed many times. The V and J genes are TRBV7-6 and TRBJ2-6; 7 positions agree with TRBD1. CDR3 length: 16 residues. With 4 bases clipped from V and 5 bases from J, the junction kept 8 bases outside the gene matches. The germline CDR1 and CDR2 sequences are SGHVS and FNYEAQ. CDR3: CASSSGTESRANVLTF. Written as DNA, the CDR3 is TGTGCCAGCAGCTCCGGGACAGAGTCTAGGGCCAACGTCCTGACTTTC.

The CDR3 coding sequence is TGTGCCAGCAACTCCCCGAAGGGCACTGAAGCTTTCTTT. Translated: CASNSPKGTEAFF. The chain is built from TRBV6-8 and TRBJ1-1; D remains unclear. V dropped 7 bases and J dropped 4 bases, with 13 bases sitting between them. Looked up from germline, CDR1 is MNHGY and CDR2 is SAAAGT. There are 13 residues in the CDR3.

This clone was detected a few times. V is TRBV18 and J is TRBJ1-3; D unclear. The germline V gene encodes CDR1 KGHSH and CDR2 LQKENI. This CDR3 is 15 amino acids long. V was pared by 5 bases and J by 3 bases, with 14 bases between. CDR3 nucleotides: TGTGCCAGCTCATTTCAAGGTTTCAGTGGAAACACCATATATTTT. Translated: CASSFQGFSGNTIYF.

The rearrangement uses TRBV18 and TRBJ1-1, with 9 bases that match TRBD1. After removal of 5 bases from V and 1 base from J, the junction contained 8 bases not matched to a gene. CDR3 size: 16 residues. Germline assignment: CDR1 KGHSH and CDR2 LQKENI. The CDR3 DNA reads TGTGCCAGCTCATTAGACAGGGGGAGAACGAACACTGAAGCTTTCTTT. Translating it yields CASSLDRGRTNTEAFF.

This clone is large by share. The V and J genes are TRBV15 and TRBJ2-7; tentatively, D is TRBD1 (6 bases). V lost 6 bases to trimming and J lost 2 bases, with 14 bases between them. This CDR3 contains 14 residues. The V gene's germline CDR1 is LNHNV and CDR2 YYDKDF (reference sequence). The CDR3 region is CATSSSGQPYEQYF. The CDR3 region has the DNA TGTGCCACCAGTAGCTCCGGACAGCCCTACGAGCAGTACTTC.

This clone is categorized as large. The rearrangement joins TRBV11-3 to TRBJ1-1; possible D gene TRBD1, 6 bases. Germline loops: CDR1 SGHNT, CDR2 YENEEA. This CDR3 has 15 residues. V lost 4 bases, J lost 0 bases, and 12 bases lay in between. The CDR3 loop is CASSSLQGVNTEAFF. The CDR3 bases are TGTGCCAGCAGCTCGTTACAGGGTGTGAACACTGAAGCTTTCTTT.

V and J are TRBV18 and TRBJ2-6, with unresolved D. The V and J ends lost 5 bases and 0 bases respectively, with 20 bases between them. Germline CDR1 KGHSH, CDR2 LQKENI. CDR3 length equals 19 residues. The CDR3 coding sequence is TGTGCCAGCTCAAGCTTGACTGGGTCCCGGAGCTCTGGGGCCAACGTCCTGACTTTC. Translating gives CASSSLTGSRSSGANVLTF.

This clone has just a few counts. The chain recombines TRBV6-8 with TRBJ1-1; D possibly corresponds to TRBD1 (5 bases). CDR3 size: 13 residues. Trimming removed 6 bases from V and 4 bases from J, with 12 bases in between. Germline loops: CDR1 MNHGY, CDR2 SAAAGT. This chain's CDR3 is CASRLGGSTEAFF. CDR3 DNA sequence: TGTGCCAGCAGACTGGGGGGTAGCACTGAAGCTTTCTTT.

In its sample, this clone was seen once. This chain links TRBV18 with TRBJ2-2, with TRBD1 as a possible D gene (5 bases). This CDR3 region has 15 residues. The ends were cut back, 2 bases at V and 1 base at J, with 8 bases in the middle. Germline-derived CDR1 and CDR2 are KGHSH and LQKENI. The CDR3 DNA is TGTGCCAGCTCACCAGAGACAGAGAACACCGGGGAGCTGTTTTTT. Encoded protein: CASSPETENTGELFF.

This chain uses TRBV28 with TRBJ2-5, with a weak D call TRBD2 (5 bases). Germline CDR1 reads MDHEN; CDR2 reads SYDVKM. The CDR3 totals 14 residues. V lost 3 bases and J lost 7, with 15 bases in between. The DNA of the CDR3 is TGTGCCAGCAGTTTGAGAGGGTCGGGCGTGACCCAGTACTTC. It translates to CASSLRGSGVTQYF.

The rearrangement uses TRBV29-1 and TRBJ2-3, with D maybe TRBD2 (5 bases). Germline V lookup: CDR1 SQVTM, CDR2 ANQGSEA. The CDR3 has 14 amino acids. Deletions cut 4 bases from V and 1 base from J, with 12 bases between. For the CDR3, the DNA is TGCAGCGTTGTAAGGCGGGTAGGCACAGATACGCAGTATTTT. This translates into CSVVRRVGTDTQYF.

This clone was recorded a few times. The chain has TRBV5-1 and TRBJ2-1; the match to TRBD2 covers 10 bases. J lost 7 bases, V lost 5 bases, and 18 bases had no gene match. The germline V gene has CDR1 SGHRS and CDR2 YFSETQ. The CDR3 loop spans 18 amino acids. CDR3 nucleotide sequence: TGCGCCAGCAGTCCTAGCGGGAGTTTCTTTGTTTCGGAAAATGAGCAGTTCTTC. Its translation: CASSPSGSFFVSENEQFF.

In its sample, this clone is medium-sized. V is TRBV10-3 and J is TRBJ1-2; D is unresolved. V gave up 0 bases and J gave up 3 bases, with 8 bases separating them. This CDR3 has 14 amino acids. Germline lookup yields CDR1 ENHRY and CDR2 SYGVKD. The CDR3 sequence is CAISESQADYGYTF. In DNA form, the CDR3 reads TGTGCCATCAGTGAGTCTCAGGCAGACTATGGCTACACCTTC.

The chain recombines TRBV18 with TRBJ2-7; no clear D. The germline gives CDR1 KGHSH, CDR2 LQKENI. Trimming removed 1 base from V and 3 bases from J, with 13 bases in between. This CDR3 is 15 amino acids long. In DNA form, the CDR3 reads TGTGCCAGCTCACCACAAGCCAGGTCCAACTACGAGCAGTACTTC. This translates into CASSPQARSNYEQYF.